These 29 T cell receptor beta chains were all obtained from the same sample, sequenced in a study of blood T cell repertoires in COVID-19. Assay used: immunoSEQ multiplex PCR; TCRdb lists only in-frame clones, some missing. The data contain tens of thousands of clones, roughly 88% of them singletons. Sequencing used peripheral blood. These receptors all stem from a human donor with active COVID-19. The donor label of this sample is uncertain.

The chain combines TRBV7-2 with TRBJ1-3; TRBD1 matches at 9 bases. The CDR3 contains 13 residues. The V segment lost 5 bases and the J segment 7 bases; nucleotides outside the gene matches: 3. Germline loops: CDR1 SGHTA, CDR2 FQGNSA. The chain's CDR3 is CASSHGQGNTIYF. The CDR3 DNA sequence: TGTGCCAGCAGCCACGGACAGGGGAACACCATATATTTT.

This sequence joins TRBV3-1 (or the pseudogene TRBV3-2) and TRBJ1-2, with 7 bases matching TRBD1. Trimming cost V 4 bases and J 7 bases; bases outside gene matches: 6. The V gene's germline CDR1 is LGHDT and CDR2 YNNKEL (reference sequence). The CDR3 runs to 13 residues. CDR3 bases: TGTGCCAGCAGCCGTGAGAGGGGGCTTGGCTACACCTTC. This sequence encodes CASSRERGLGYTF.

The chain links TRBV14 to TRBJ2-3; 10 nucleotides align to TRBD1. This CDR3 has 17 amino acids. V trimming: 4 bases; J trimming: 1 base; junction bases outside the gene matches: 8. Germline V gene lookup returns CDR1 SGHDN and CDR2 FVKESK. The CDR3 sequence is CASSRYLGTGGTDTQYF. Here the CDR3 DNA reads TGTGCCAGCAGCCGGTACCTCGGGACAGGGGGCACAGATACGCAGTATTTT.

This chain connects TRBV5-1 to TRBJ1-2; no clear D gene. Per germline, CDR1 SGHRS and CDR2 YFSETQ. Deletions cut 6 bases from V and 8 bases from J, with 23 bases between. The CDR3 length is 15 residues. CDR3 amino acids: CASTPTPDQDKGYTF. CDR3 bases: TGCGCCAGCACACCTACACCAGACCAGGATAAGGGCTACACCTTC.

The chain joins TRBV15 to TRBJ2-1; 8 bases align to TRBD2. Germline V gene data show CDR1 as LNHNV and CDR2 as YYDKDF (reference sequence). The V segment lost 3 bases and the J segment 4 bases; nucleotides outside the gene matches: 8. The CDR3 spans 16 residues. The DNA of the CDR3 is TGTGCCACCAGCAGGGGAAGCAGCGGGGGATACAATGAGCAGTTCTTC. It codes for CATSRGSSGGYNEQFF.

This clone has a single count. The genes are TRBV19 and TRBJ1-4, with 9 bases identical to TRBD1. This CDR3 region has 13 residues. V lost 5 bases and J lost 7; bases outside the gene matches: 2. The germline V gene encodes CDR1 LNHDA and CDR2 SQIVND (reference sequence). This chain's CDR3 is CASSGTGFEKLFF. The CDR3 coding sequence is TGTGCCAGTAGTGGGACAGGGTTTGAAAAACTGTTTTTT.

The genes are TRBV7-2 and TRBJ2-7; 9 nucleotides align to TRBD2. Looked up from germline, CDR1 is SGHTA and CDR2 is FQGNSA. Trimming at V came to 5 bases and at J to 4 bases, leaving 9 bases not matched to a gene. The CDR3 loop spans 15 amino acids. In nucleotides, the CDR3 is TGTGCCAGCAGCCCCCCCAGCGGGAGGTCGTACGAGCAGTACTTC. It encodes CASSPPSGRSYEQYF.

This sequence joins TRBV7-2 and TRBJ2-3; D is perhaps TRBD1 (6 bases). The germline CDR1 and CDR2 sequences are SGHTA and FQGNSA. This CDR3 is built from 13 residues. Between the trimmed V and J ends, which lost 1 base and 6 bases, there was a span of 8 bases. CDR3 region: CASSLGQGDTQYF. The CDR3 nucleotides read TGTGCCAGCAGCTTAGGGCAGGGGGATACGCAGTATTTT.

The CDR3 region is CASSDAGGANTGELFF. In nucleotides, the CDR3 is TGTGCCAGCAGTGACGCGGGGGGGGCTAACACCGGGGAGCTGTTTTTT. The chain is built from TRBV2 and TRBJ2-2, with 9 bases identical to TRBD2. The CDR3 spans 16 residues. From germline, CDR1 is SNHLY and CDR2 FYNNEI. Germline trimming cut 3 bases from V and 2 bases from J; bases unmatched to any gene: 4.

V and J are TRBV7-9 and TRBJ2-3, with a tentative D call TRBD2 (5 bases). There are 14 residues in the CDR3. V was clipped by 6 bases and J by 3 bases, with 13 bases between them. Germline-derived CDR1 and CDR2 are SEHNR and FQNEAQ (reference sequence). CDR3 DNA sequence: TGTGCCAGCAGTTCAACGGGGTCTACAGATACGCAGTATTTT. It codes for CASSSTGSTDTQYF.

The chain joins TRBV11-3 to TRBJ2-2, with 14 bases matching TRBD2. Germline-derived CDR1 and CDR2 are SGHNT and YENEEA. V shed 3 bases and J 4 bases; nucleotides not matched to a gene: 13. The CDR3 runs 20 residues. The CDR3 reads CASSLGIGTSGSAGTGELFF. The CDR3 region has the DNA TGTGCCAGCAGCTTGGGAATAGGGACTAGCGGGAGCGCAGGCACCGGGGAGCTGTTTTTT.

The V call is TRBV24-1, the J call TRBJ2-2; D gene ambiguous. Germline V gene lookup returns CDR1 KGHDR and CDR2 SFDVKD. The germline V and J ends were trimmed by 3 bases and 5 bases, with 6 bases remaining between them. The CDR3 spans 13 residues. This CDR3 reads CATSDPFTGELFF. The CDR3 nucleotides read TGTGCCACCAGTGATCCGTTTACCGGGGAGCTGTTTTTT.

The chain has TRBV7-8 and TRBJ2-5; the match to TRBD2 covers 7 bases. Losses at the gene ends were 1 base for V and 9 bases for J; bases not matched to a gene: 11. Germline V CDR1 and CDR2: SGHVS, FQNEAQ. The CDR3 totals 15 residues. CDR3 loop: CASSLEGGRVKAQYF. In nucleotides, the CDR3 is TGTGCCAGCAGCTTAGAAGGCGGGAGAGTTAAGGCCCAGTACTTC. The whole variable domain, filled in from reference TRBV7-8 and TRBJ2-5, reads GAGVSQSPRYKVAKRGQDVALRCDPISGHVSLFWYQQALGQGPEFLTYFQNEAQLDKSGLPSDRFFAERPEGSVSTLKIQRTQQEDSAVYLCASSLEGGRVKAQYFGPGTRLLVL.

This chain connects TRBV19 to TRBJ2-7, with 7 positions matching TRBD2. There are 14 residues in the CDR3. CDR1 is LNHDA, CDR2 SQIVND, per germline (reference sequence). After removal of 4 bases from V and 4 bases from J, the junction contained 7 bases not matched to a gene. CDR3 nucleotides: TGTGCCAGTAGTACGGGGACTACCCTGTACGAGCAGTACTTC. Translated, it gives CASSTGTTLYEQYF.

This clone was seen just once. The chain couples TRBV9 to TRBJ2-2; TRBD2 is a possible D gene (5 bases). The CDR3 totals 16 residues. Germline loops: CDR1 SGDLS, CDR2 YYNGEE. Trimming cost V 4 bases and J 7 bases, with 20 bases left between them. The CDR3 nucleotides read TGTGCCAGCAGCCCGACATGGGATAGCCGGGGCGGGGAGCTGTTTTTT. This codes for CASSPTWDSRGGELFF. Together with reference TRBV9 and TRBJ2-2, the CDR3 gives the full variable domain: DSGVTQTPKHLITATGQRVTLRCSPRSGDLSVYWYQQSLDQGLQFLIQYYNGEERAKGNILERFSAQQFPDLHSELNLSSLELGDSALYFCASSPTWDSRGGELFFGEGSRLTVL.

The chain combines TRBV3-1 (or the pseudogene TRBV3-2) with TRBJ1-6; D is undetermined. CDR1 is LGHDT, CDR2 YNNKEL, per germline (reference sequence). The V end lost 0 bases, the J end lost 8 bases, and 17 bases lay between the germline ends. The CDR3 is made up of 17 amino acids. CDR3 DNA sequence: TGTGCCAGCAGCCAAGATCTGGGTGGCTTCGGGTATTCACCCCTCCACTTT. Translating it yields CASSQDLGGFGYSPLHF.

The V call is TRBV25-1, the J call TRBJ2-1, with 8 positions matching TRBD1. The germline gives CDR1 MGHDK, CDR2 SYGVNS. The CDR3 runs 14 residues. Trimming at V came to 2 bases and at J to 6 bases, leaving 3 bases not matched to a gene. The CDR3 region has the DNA TGTGCCAGCAGTGAACTGGACAGGGTCAATGAGCAGTTCTTC. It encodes CASSELDRVNEQFF.

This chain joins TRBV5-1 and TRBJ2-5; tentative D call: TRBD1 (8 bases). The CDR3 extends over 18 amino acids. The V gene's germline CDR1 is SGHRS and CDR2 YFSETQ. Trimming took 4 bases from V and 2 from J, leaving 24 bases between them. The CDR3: CASSPSPPDREGQETQYF. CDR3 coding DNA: TGCGCCAGCAGCCCGAGCCCCCCGGACAGGGAGGGGCAAGAGACCCAGTACTTC.

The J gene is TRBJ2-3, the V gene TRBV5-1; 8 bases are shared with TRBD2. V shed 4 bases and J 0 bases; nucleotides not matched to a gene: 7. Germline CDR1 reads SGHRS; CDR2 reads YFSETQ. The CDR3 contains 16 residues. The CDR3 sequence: CASSQGTSRSTDTQYF. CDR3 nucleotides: TGCGCCAGCAGCCAAGGGACTAGTCGCAGCACAGATACGCAGTATTTT.

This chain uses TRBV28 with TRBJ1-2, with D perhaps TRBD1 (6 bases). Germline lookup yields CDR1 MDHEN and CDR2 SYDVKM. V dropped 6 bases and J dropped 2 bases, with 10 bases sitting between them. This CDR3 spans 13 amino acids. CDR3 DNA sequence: TGTGCCAGCAGCCGCGGACAGAACTATGGCTACACCTTC. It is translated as CASSRGQNYGYTF.

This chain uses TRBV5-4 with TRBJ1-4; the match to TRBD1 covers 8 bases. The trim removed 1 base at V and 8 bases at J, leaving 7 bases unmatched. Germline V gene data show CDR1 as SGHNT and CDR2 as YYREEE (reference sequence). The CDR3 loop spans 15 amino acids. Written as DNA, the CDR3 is TGTGCCAGCAGCTTGCCCGGACAGGGCGGAGAAAAACTGTTTTTT. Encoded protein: CASSLPGQGGEKLFF. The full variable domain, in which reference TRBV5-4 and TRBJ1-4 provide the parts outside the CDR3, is ETGVTQSPTHLIKTRGQQVTLRCSSQSGHNTVSWYQQALGQGPQFIFQYYREEENGRGNFPPRFSGLQFPNYSSELNVNALELDDSALYLCASSLPGQGGEKLFFGSGTQLSVL.

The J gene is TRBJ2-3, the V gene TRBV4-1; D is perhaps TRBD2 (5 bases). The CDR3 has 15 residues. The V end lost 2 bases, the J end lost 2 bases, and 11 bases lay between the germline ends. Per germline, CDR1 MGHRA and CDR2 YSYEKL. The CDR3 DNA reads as TGCGCCAGCAGCCAACGGGCGGACTTCACAGATACGCAGTATTTT. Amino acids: CASSQRADFTDTQYF.

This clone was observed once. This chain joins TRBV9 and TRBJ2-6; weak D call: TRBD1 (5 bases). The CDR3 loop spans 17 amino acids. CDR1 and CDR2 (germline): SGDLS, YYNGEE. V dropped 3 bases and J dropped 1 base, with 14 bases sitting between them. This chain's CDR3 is CASSERQIPSGANVLTF. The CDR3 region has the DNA TGTGCCAGCAGCGAAAGACAGATTCCGTCTGGGGCCAACGTCCTGACTTTC.

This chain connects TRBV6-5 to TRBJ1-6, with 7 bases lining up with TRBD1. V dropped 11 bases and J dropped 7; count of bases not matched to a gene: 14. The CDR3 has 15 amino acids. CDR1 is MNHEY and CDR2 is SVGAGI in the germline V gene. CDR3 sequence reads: CAVRGVQGTNSPLHF. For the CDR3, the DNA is TGTGCCGTCCGAGGGGTACAGGGGACCAATTCACCCCTCCACTTT.

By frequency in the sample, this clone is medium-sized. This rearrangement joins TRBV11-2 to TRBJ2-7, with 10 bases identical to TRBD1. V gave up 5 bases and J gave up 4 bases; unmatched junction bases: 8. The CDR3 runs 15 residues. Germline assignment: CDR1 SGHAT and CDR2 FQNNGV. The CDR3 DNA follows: TGTGCCAGCAGCAACCGGGACAGGGGACTATACGAGCAGTACTTC. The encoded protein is CASSNRDRGLYEQYF.

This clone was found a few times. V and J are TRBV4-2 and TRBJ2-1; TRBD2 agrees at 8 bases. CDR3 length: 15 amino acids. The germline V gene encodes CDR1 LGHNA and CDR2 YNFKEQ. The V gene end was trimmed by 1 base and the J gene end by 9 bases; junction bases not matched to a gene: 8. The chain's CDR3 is CASSQVTGGPIEQFF. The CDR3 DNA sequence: TGTGCCAGCAGCCAAGTTACGGGAGGGCCGATTGAGCAGTTCTTC.

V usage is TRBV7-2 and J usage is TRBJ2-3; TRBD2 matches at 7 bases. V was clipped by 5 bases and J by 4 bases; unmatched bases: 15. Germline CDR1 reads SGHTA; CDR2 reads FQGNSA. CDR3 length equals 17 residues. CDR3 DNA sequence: TGTGCCAGCAGCCGCGGGCTGGCGGGAGATTACTCAGATACGCAGTATTTT. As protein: CASSRGLAGDYSDTQYF. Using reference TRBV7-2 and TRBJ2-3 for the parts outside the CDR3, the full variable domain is GAGVSQSPSNKVTEKGKDVELRCDPISGHTALYWYRQSLGQGLEFLIYFQGNSAPDKSGLPSDRFSAERTGGSVSTLTIQRTQQEDSAVYLCASSRGLAGDYSDTQYFGPGTRLTVL.

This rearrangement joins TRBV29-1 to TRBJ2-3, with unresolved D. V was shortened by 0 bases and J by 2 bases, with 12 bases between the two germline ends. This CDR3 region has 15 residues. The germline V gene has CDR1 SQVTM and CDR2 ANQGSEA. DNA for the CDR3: TGCAGCGTTGAAGATCGAGGCTCCATCACAGATACGCAGTATTTT. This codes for CSVEDRGSITDTQYF.

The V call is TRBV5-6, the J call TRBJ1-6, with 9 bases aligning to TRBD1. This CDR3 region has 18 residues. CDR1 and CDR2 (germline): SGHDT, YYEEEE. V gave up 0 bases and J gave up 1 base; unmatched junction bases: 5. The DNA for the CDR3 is TGTGCCAGCAGCTTGGTACAGGGGGCAGGTTCCTATAATTCACCCCTCCACTTT. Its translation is CASSLVQGAGSYNSPLHF. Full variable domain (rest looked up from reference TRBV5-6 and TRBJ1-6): DAGVTQSPTHLIKTRGQQVTLRCSPKSGHDTVSWYQQALGQGPQFIFQYYEEEERQRGNFPDRFSGHQFPNYSSELNVNALLLGDSALYLCASSLVQGAGSYNSPLHFGNGTRLTVT.